This TCR beta chain was recorded in a study of cytomegalovirus exposure and HLA in healthy donors. The PCR was carried out with 60 Vbeta primers and 13 Jbeta primers. Authors' methods: An analysis that came later counted some 85 million unique TCR beta chains, around 12 million shared. Repertoires were generated with immunoSEQ multiplex PCR, while TCRdb's copy carries only in-frame clones and drops some. V, J and clone size reflect that table, while D and trimming were determined from the DNA. The sample has roughly 100,000 clones, roughly three quarters seen once; the top ten hold about 5.3%. Findings and limits, study-wide: An assumption of roughly uniform sequencing depth across donors underlay the presence/absence analyses. Later on, an analysis found that several of the most significant clusters appeared to be linked to common viral pathogens, which included parvovirus B19. CMV antigen specificity of three CMV-associated chains was confirmed in vitro.

Germline-derived CDR1 and CDR2 are SNHLY and FYNNEI. V lost 6 bases, J lost 6 bases, and 18 bases lay in between. The CDR3 runs 16 residues. About this clone itself: Its antigen is not known.

Material: PBMCs. The TCR comes from a male donor in good health and CMV-seronegative. The chain joins TRBV2 to TRBJ1-6; a possible D gene is TRBD1 (6 bases). CDR3 coding DNA: TGTGCCAGCAGATTGACAGGCGGCGGGCGTAATTCACCCCTCCACTTT. It translates to CASRLTGGGRNSPLHF.